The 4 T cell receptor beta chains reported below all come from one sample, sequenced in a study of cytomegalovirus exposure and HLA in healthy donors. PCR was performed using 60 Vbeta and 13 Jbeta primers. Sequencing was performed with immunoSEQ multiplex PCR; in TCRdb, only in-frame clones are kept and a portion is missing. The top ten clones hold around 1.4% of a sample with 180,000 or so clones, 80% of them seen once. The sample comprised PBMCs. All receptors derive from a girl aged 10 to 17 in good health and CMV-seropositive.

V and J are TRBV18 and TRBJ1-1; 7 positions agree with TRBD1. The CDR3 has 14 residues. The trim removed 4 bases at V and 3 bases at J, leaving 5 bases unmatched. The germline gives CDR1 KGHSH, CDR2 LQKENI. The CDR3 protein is CASSHTGEYTEAFF. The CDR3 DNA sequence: TGTGCCAGCTCACATACAGGGGAATACACTGAAGCTTTCTTT.

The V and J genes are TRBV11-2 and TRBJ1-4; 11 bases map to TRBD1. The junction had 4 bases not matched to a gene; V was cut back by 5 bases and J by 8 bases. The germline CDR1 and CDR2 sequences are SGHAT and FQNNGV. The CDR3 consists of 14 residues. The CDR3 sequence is CASSRGQGEEKLFF. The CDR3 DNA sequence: TGTGCCAGCAGCAGGGGACAGGGGGAAGAAAAACTGTTTTTT.

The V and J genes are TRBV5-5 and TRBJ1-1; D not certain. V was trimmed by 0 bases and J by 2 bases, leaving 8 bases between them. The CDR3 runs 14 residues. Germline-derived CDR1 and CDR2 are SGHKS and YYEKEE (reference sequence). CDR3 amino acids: CASSLAWANTEAFF. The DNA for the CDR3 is TGTGCCAGCAGCTTGGCTTGGGCCAACACTGAAGCTTTCTTT.

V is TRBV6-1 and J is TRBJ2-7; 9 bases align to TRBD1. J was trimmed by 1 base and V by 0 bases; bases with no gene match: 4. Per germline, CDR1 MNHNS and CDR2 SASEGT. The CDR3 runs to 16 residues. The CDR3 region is CASSEAPGTGSYEQYF. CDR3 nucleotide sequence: TGTGCCAGCAGTGAAGCGCCCGGGACAGGGTCCTACGAGCAGTACTTC.